This entry concerns a single TCR beta chain. The sample originates from a study of T cells in Graves' hyperthyroidism and ophthalmopathy. Amplified TCR beta CDR3 regions came from RNA transcripts. The TCR CDR3 first-round RT-PCR relied on the HTBI primer set. TCRdb processed the multiplex PCR reads anew with MiXCR; each CDR3 protein has one entry. The sample has some 490,000 distinct CDR3 sequences; approximately 23% are singletons. Trimming cost V 0 bases and J 2 bases; bases outside gene matches: 4. Germline CDR1 is DFQATT and CDR2 is SNEGSKA (reference sequence). The CDR3 has 16 residues. The sequence came from a woman between 65 and 79 years old with Graves' ophthalmopathy. This chain connects TRBV20-1 to TRBJ2-6; the match to TRBD1 covers 7 bases. Sequencing was performed on blood. DNA for the CDR3: TGCAGTGCTAGAGACGTCGACAGGGCTGGGGCCAACGTCCTGACTTTC. Its protein is CSARDVDRAGANVLTF.